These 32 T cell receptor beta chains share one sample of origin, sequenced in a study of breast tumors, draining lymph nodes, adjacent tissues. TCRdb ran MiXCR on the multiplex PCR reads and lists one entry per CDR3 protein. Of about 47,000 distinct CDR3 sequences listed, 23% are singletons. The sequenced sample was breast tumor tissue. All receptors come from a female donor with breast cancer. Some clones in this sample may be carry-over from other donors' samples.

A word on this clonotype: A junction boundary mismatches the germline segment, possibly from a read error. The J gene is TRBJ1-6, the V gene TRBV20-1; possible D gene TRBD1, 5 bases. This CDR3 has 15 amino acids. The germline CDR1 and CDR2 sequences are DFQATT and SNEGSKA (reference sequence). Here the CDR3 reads CSAGDRGRPFSPLHF. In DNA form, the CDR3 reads TGCAGTGCTGGAGATCGGGGACGGCCCTTTTCGCCCCTCCACTTT.

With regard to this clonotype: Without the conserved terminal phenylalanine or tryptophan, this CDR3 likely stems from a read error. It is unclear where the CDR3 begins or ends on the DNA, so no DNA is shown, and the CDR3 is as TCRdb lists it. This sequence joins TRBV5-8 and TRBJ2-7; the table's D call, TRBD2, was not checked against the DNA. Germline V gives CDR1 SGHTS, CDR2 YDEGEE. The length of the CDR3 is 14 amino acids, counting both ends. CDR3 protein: CASSLEGLAYEQHL.

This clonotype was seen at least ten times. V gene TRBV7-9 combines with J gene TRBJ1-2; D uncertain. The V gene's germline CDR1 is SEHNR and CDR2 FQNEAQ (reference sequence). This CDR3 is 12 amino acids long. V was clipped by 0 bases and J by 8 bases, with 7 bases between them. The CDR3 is CASSLAAGGYTF. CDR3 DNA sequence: TGTGCCAGCAGCTTAGCGGCGGGAGGCTACACCTTC.

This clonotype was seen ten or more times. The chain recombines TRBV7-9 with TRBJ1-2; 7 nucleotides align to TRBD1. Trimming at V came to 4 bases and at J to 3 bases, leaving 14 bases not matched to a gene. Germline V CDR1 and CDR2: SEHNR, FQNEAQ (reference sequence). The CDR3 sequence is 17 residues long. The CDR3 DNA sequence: TGTGCCAGCAGCTCTATTATGGACAGGTCCGAGGACTATGGCTACACCTTC. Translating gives CASSSIMDRSEDYGYTF.

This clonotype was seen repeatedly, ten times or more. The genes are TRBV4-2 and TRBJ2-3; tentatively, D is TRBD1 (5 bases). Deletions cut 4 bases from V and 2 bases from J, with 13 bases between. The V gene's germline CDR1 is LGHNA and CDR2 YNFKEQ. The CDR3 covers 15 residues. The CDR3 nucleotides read TGTGCCAGCAGCCGGCAGGAAGGGGACACAGATACGCAGTATTTT. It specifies CASSRQEGDTDTQYF.

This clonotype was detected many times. DNA of the CDR3: TGTGCCCGTACGGAAGGGGTGTTTGATGGCTACACCTTC. Protein product: CARTEGVFDGYTF. The rearrangement links TRBV7-2 to TRBJ1-2; the D gene is possibly TRBD1 (5 bases). This CDR3 spans 13 amino acids. The V end lost 11 bases, the J end lost 6 bases, and 19 bases lay between the germline ends. The germline V gene encodes CDR1 SGHTA and CDR2 FQGNSA.

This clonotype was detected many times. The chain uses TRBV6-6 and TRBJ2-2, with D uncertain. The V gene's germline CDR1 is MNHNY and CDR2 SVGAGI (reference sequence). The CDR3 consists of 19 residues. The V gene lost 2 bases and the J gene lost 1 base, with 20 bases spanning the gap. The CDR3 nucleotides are TGTGCCAGCAGTTACACTATCCTTTGGCAGGAGATGAACACCGGGGAGCTGTTTTTT. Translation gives CASSYTILWQEMNTGELFF.

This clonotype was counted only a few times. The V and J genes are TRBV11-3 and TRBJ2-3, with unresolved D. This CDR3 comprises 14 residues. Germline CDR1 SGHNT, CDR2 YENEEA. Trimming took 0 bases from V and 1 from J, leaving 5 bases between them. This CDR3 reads CASSLESRTDTQYF. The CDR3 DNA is TGTGCCAGCAGCTTAGAATCTCGCACAGATACGCAGTATTTT.

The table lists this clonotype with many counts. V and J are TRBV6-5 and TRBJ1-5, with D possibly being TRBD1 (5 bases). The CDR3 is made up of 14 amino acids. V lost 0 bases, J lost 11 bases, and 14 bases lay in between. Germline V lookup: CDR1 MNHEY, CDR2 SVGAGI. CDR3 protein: CASSYSRTWGAQHF. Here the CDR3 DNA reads TGTGCCAGCAGTTACTCCCGGACTTGGGGGGCCCAGCATTTT.

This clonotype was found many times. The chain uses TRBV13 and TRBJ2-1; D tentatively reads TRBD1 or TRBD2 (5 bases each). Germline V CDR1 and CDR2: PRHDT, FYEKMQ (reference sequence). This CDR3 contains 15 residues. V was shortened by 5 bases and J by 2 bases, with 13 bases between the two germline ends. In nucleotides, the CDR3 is TGTGCCAGCAGCCAAACCGGGACGGCCTACAATGAGCAGTTCTTC. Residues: CASSQTGTAYNEQFF.

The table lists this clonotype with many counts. The CDR3 region is CASSYSMAGGTPAGDTQYF. The CDR3 DNA is TGTGCCAGCAGTTACTCGATGGCGGGGGGGACCCCTGCGGGGGATACGCAGTATTTT. The chain joins TRBV6-5 to TRBJ2-3, with 9 bases that match TRBD2. V was pared by 0 bases and J by 6 bases, with 16 bases of the junction left unmatched. The germline V gene has CDR1 MNHEY and CDR2 SVGAGI. The CDR3 totals 19 residues.

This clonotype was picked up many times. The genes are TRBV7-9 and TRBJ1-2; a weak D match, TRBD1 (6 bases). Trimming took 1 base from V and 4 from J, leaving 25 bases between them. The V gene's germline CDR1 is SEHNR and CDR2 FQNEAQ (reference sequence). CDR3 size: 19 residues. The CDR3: CASSLEGGVVGGSAYGYTF. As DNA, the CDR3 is TGTGCCAGCAGCTTAGAGGGGGGCGTTGTCGGGGGCAGCGCCTATGGCTACACCTTC.

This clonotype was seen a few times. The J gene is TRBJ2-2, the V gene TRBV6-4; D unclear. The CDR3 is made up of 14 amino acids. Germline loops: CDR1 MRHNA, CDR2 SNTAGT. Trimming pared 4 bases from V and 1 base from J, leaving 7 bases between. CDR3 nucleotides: TGTGCCAGCAGTGTGGATGGGAACACCGGGGAGCTGTTTTTT. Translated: CASSVDGNTGELFF.

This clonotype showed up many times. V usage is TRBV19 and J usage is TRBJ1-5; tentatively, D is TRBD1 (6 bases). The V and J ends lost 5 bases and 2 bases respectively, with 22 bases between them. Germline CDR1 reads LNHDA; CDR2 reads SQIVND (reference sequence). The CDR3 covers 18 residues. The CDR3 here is CASSEQGSLFTGNQPQHF. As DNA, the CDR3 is TGTGCCAGTAGTGAACAGGGTTCCTTGTTTACTGGCAATCAGCCCCAGCATTTT.

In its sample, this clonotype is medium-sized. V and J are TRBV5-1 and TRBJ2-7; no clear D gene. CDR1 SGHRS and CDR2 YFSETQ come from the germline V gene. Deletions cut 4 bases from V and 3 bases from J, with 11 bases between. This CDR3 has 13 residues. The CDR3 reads CASSTGGIYEQYF. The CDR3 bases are TGCGCCAGCAGCACCGGTGGGATCTACGAGCAGTACTTC. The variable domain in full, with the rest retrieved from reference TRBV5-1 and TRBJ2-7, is KAGVTQTPRYLIKTRGQQVTLSCSPISGHRSVSWYQQTPGQGLQFLFEYFSETQRNKGNFPGRFSGRQFSNSRSEMNVSTLELGDSALYLCASSTGGIYEQYFGPGTRLTVT.

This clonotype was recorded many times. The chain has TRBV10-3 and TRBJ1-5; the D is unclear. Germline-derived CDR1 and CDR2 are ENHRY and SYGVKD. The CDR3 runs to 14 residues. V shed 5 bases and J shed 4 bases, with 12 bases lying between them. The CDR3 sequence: CAISNPPGNQPQHF. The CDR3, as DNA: TGTGCCATCAGTAACCCACCCGGAAATCAGCCCCAGCATTTT.

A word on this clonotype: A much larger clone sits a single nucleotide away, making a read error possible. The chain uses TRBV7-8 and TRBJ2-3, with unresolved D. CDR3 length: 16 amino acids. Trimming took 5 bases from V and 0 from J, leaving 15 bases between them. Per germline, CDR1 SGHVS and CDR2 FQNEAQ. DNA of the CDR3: TGTGCCAGCAGCCCGTCTCGGATCGCAAGCACAGATACGCAGTATTTT. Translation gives CASSPSRIASTDTQYF.

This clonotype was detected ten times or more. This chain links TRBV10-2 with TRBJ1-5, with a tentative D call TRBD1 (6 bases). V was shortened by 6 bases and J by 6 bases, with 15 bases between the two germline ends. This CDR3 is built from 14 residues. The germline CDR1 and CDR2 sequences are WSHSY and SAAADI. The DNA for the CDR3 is TGCGCCAGCAGCAGACAGGAGTTAAGTCAGCCCCAGCATTTT. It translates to CASSRQELSQPQHF.

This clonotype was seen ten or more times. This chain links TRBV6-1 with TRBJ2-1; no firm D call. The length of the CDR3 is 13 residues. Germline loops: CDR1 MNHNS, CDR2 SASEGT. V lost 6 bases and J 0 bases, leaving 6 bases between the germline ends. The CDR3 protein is CASSPASYNEQFF. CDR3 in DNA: TGTGCCAGCAGCCCAGCCTCCTACAATGAGCAGTTCTTC.

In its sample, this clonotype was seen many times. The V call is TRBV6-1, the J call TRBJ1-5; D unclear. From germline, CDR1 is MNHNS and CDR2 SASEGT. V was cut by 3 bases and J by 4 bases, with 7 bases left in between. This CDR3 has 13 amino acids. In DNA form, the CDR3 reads TGTGCCAGCAGTGACATATTTAATCAGCCCCAGCATTTT. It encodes CASSDIFNQPQHF.

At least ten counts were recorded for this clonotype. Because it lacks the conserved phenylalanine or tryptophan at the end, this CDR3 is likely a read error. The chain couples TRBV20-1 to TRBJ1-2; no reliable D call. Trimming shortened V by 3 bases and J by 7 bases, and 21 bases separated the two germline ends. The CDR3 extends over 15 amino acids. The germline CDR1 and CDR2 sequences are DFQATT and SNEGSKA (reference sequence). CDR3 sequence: CSASAQSTSFGGYTL. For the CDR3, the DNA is TGCAGTGCTAGTGCACAGTCAACCTCATTTGGTGGCTACACCCTC.

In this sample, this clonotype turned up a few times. The DNA of the CDR3 is TGTGCCAGCAGCCACTCAGGGACAACCCCCAGGGAGACCCAGTACTTC. Residues: CASSHSGTTPRETQYF. The V gene is TRBV7-9, the J gene TRBJ2-5, with a weak D call TRBD1 (6 bases). The V and J ends lost 5 bases and 5 bases respectively, with 21 bases between them. CDR1 and CDR2 (germline): SEHNR, FQNEAQ (reference sequence). This CDR3 has 16 amino acids.

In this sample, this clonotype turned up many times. The CDR3 region has the DNA TGCGCCAGCAGCTTGGAGGATCTAGCGGGGGGGCCTGCAGATACGCAGTATTTT. It is translated as CASSLEDLAGGPADTQYF. The chain couples TRBV5-1 to TRBJ2-3; TRBD2 matches at 12 bases. The V gene's germline CDR1 is SGHRS and CDR2 YFSETQ. V lost 0 bases and J lost 4; bases outside the gene matches: 9. CDR3 length equals 18 residues.

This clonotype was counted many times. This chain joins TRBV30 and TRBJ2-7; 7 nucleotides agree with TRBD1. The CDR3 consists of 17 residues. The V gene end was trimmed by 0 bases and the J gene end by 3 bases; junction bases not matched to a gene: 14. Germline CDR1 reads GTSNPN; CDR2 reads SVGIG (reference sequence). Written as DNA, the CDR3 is TGTGCCTGGAGTGTAATGTCTCGGACAGGAGAATTCTACGAGCAGTACTTC. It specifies CAWSVMSRTGEFYEQYF.

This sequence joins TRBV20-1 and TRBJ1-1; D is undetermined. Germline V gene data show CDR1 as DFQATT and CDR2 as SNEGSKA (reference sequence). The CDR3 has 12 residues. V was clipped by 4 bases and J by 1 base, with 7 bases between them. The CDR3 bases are TGCAGTGCTAAAGGACCGAACACTGAAGCTTTCTTT. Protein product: CSAKGPNTEAFF.

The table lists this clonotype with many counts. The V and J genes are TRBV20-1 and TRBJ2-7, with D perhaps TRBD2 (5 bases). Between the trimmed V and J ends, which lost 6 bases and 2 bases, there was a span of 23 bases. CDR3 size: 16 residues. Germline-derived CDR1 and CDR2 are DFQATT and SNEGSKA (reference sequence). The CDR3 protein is CSAIRPGFGGTYEQYF. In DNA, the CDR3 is TGCAGTGCGATCCGCCCGGGTTTTGGAGGCACCTACGAGCAGTACTTC.

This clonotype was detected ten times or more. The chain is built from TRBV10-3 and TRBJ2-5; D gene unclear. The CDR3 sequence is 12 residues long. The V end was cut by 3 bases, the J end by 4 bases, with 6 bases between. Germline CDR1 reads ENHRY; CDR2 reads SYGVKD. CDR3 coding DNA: TGTGCCATCAGTGAATTGTCAGAGACCCAGTACTTC. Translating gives CAISELSETQYF.

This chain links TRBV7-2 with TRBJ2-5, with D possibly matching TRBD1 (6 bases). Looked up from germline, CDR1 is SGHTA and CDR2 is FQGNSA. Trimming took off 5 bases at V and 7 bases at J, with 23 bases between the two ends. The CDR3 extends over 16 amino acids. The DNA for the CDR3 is TGTGCCAGCAGCCGGGGCACGGTGCAGGGGCAGGCGACCCAGTACTTC. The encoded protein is CASSRGTVQGQATQYF.

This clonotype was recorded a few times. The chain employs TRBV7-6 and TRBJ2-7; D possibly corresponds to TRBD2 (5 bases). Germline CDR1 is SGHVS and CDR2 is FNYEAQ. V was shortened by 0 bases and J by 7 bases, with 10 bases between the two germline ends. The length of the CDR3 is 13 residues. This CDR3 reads CASSLALEGEQYF. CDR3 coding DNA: TGTGCCAGCAGCTTAGCTTTAGAGGGTGAGCAGTACTTC.

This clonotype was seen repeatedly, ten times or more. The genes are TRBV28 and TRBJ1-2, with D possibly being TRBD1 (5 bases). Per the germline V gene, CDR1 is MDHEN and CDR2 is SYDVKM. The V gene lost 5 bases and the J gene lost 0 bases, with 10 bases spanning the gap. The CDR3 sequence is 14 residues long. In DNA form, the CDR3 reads TGTGCCAGCAGTGCGGGGACGGCTAACTATGGCTACACCTTC. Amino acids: CASSAGTANYGYTF.

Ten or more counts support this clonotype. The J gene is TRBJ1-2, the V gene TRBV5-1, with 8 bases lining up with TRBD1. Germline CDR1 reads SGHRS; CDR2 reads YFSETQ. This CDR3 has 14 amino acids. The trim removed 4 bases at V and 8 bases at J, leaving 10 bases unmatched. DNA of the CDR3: TGCGCCAGCAGCCCGGGACAGGTCACAGTGGGCTACACCTTC. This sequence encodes CASSPGQVTVGYTF.

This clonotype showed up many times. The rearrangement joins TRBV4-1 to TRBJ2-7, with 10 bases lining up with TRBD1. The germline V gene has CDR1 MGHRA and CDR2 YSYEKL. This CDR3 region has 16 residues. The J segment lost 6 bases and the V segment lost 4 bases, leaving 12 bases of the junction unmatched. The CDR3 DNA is TGCGCCAGCAGCCGGTCACCGGGACAGGGGTCGTCCGAGCAGTACTTC. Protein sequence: CASSRSPGQGSSEQYF.